A selection of T cell receptor beta chains follows, all from one sample in a study of blood T cell repertoires in COVID-19. Using immunoSEQ multiplex PCR, the repertoire was profiled, and TCRdb retains in-frame clones only, with some absent. Here the sample spans over 100,000 clones, 65% to 85% being singletons. Sequencing input: peripheral blood. All receptors derive from a woman in her 70s with acute or convalescent COVID-19. Each CDR3 is given with its conserved first and last residue. The D gene is left open where the match is weak. A clone size is listed for some rows: how often the clone was seen (once, few, many), or a class if it is expanded.

abundance,j_gene,d_gene,v_gene,CDR3aa,CDR3nt
.,TRBJ1-5,TRBD1,TRBV14,CASSQDRNRGLDQPQHF,TGTGCCAGCAGCCAAGATCGGAACAGGGGACTCGATCAGCCCCAGCATTTT
.,TRBJ2-1,TRBD2,TRBV5-1,CASSWSGGDNEQFF,TGCGCCAGCAGCTGGTCGGGAGGGGACAATGAGCAGTTCTTC
.,TRBJ2-6,.,TRBV6-6,CASSYPQGSGANVLTF,TGTGCCAGCAGTTACCCACAGGGCTCTGGGGCCAACGTCCTGACTTTC
.,TRBJ2-5,.,TRBV30,CAGNYGGETQYF,TGTGCCGGCAACTACGGCGGGGAGACCCAGTACTTC
.,TRBJ2-3,TRBD2,TRBV24-1,CATSDPGTSGGAGTQYF,TGTGCCACCAGTGATCCCGGGACTAGCGGGGGGGCCGGTACGCAGTATTTT
few,TRBJ2-7,.,TRBV10-1,CASSAGSSYEQYF,TGCGCCAGCAGTGCGGGGAGCTCCTACGAGCAGTACTTC
.,TRBJ1-4,TRBD1,TRBV3-1/TRBV3-2,CASSQAGQPNEKLFF,TGTGCCAGCAGCCAAGCGGGACAGCCTAATGAAAAACTGTTTTTT
.,TRBJ2-7,.,TRBV5-5,CASSLQAGAYEQYF,TGTGCCAGCAGCTTGCAAGCAGGGGCCTACGAGCAGTACTTC
.,TRBJ2-1,TRBD2,TRBV19,CASSMSGRINEQFF,TGTGCCAGTAGTATGAGCGGGAGAATCAATGAGCAGTTCTTC
.,TRBJ2-1,.,TRBV9,CASSMTDYNEQFF,TGTGCCAGCAGCATGACAGACTACAATGAGCAGTTCTTC
.,TRBJ2-2,.,TRBV11-3,CASSLVSSTGELFF,TGTGCCAGCAGCTTAGTCAGTTCCACCGGGGAGCTGTTTTTT
.,TRBJ2-1,TRBD2,TRBV7-9,CASSLDLAGGNEQFF,TGTGCCAGCAGCTTAGATCTAGCGGGAGGGAATGAGCAGTTCTTC